The 3 T cell receptor beta chains below come from one sample, sequenced in a study of early T cells in non-severe SARS-CoV-2 infection. MiXCR, run by TCRdb on the 5' RACE reads, gives a single entry per CDR3 protein. Of 70,000 to 95,000 distinct CDR3 sequences in the sample, 14% to 15% were seen once. The sample comprised whole blood. These receptor sequences come from an adult who was a healthcare worker with PCR-confirmed SARS-CoV-2 infection or an uninfected control (not recorded which).

This clonotype was counted only a few times. V gene TRBV30 combines with J gene TRBJ2-5; 7 bases agree with TRBD1. The germline gives CDR1 GTSNPN, CDR2 SVGIG (reference sequence). Germline trimming cut 0 bases from V and 3 bases from J; bases unmatched to any gene: 4. CDR3 length: 14 amino acids. CDR3 sequence reads: CAWSVLDREETQYF. The CDR3 bases are TGTGCCTGGAGTGTACTCGACAGGGAAGAGACCCAGTACTTC.

This rearrangement joins TRBV30 to TRBJ2-5; perhaps TRBD2 as D (5 bases). V was pared by 2 bases and J by 5 bases, with 9 bases between. Germline CDR1 reads GTSNPN; CDR2 reads SVGIG (reference sequence). The CDR3 extends over 12 amino acids. This chain's CDR3 is CAWSPTGETQYF. DNA of the CDR3: TGTGCCTGGAGTCCTACGGGGGAGACCCAGTACTTC.

The V and J genes are TRBV12-3 or TRBV12-4 and TRBJ1-1; the D is unclear. Trimming removed 11 bases from V and 4 bases from J, with 11 bases in between. The CDR3 loop spans 11 amino acids. The CDR3 reads CAGDGGTEAFF. The CDR3, as DNA: TGTGCCGGCGATGGTGGCACTGAAGCTTTCTTT.